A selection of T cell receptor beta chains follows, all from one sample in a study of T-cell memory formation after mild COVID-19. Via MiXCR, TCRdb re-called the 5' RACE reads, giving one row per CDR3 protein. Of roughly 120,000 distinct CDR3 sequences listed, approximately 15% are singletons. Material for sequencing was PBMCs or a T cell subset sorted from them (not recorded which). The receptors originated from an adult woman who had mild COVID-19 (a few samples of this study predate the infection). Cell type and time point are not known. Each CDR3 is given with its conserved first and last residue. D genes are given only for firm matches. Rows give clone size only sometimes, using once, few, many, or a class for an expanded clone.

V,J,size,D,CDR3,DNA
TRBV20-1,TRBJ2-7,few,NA,CSASTGYYEQYF,TGCAGTGCTTCGACAGGATACTACGAGCAGTACTTC
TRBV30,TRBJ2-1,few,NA,CAWSVGGEQFF,TGTGCCTGGAGTGTAGGCGGGGAGCAGTTCTTC
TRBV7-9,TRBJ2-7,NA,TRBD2,CASSWGGGEQYF,TGTGCCAGCAGCTGGGGGGGAGGCGAGCAGTACTTC
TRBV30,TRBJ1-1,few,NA,CASESIVRTTEAFF,TGTGCCTCGGAGAGCATCGTACGGACCACTGAAGCTTTCTTT
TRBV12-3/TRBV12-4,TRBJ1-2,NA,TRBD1,CASSPGTGAGYTF,TGTGCCAGCAGCCCCGGGACAGGGGCTGGCTACACCTTC
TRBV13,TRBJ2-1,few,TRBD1,CASSFDRASYNEQFF,TGTGCCAGCAGCTTCGACAGGGCTTCCTACAATGAGCAGTTCTTC
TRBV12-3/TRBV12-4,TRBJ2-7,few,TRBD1,CASSPRQGQTPEQYF,TGTGCCAGCAGTCCGAGACAGGGGCAGACTCCCGAGCAGTACTTC
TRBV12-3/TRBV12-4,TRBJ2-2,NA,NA,CASSTQQGNTGELFF,TGTGCCAGCAGTACCCAACAGGGGAACACCGGGGAGCTGTTTTTT
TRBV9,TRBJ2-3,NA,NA,CASSPARRADTQYF,TGTGCCAGCAGCCCCGCGAGGAGGGCAGATACGCAGTATTTT
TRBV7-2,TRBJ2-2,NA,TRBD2,CASSGSGRATGELFF,TGTGCCAGCAGTGGGAGCGGGAGGGCCACCGGGGAGCTGTTTTTT
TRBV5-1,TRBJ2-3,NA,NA,CASSWGDSTDTQYF,TGCGCCAGCAGCTGGGGGGACAGCACAGATACGCAGTATTTT